The present entry profiles one T cell receptor beta chain with its context. This sample is part of a study of blood T cells in healthy people across ages. The use of a sample-barcoded 5' primer and a J-beta primer mix characterized a second PCR of about 7 to 12 cycles. Each CDR3 protein gets one entry after TCRdb re-called the 5' RACE reads with MiXCR. The profile shows roughly 1,800,000 distinct CDR3 sequences, approximately 50% of them singletons. Germline-derived CDR1 and CDR2 are MNHEY and SVGEGT. The CDR3 covers 14 residues. The ends lost 5 bases at V and 7 bases at J; junction bases unmatched: 8.

This chain joins TRBV6-2 or TRBV6-3 and TRBJ1-5; 7 bases match TRBD1. This clonotype was sampled from a woman aged 35 to 49 in good health. Input material: blood. This chain's CDR3 is CASSHDRVRQPQHF. The DNA of the CDR3 is TGTGCCAGCAGTCACGACAGGGTGCGGCAGCCCCAGCATTTT.